The text below deals with one TCR beta chain. No count is recorded, yet this clonotype rates as large (0.1 to 1%) from its frequency. Its cognate antigen has yet to be identified. The data were taken from a study of T cell clusters in autoimmune cytopenias (dated by TCRdb to between 2017 and 2020). Turning to the overall study: TRB sequencing reached a median depth of approximately 50,000 reads per sample and yielded a median of 2,350 distinct TRB clonotypes per sample. In autoimmune cytopenia patients, peripheral blood TRB and IGH repertoires were sequenced during active disease and over treatment follow-up, together with healthy, CLL and autoimmune hepatitis controls. The study was designed to test whether a disease-specific immune repertoire signature usable as a blood-based biomarker is carried by autoimmune cytopenia patients. General study outcomes and caveats: Healthy donors had almost three times as many exclusive TRB clusters as active autoimmune hepatitis patients, a finding consistent with an autoimmunity-wide signature. In the comparison of secondary cytopenia with CLL, the cluster-lack signature was not observed, apparently because the dominant lymphoma-associated repertoire masked the signature. TRB repertoire shifts, with less even repertoires observed in secondary cytopenia and CLL, were mostly attributed to lymphoma bias rather than autoimmunity. GLIPH suggested that primary autoimmune cytopenia patients lacked physiological T cell clusters: some 53 clusters were exclusive to healthy donors versus 15 to 20 exclusive to patients. The T cell clusters were defined only in silico, and the functional role of the clusters still needed to be validated experimentally.

Multiplex PCR with a touch-down protocol amplified TRB rearrangements, with the TRB-A and TRB-B primer pools combined in a single tube. Illumina adapters and sample indices were added to the amplicons through two consecutive PCR reactions performed with Phusion HS II polymerase. After gel purification with the NucleoSpin Gel and PCR Clean-up kit, the amplicons were quantified by Qubit and checked for quality on an Agilent 2100 Bioanalyzer. Libraries were sequenced on an Illumina MiSeq using 600-cycle, single-indexed, paired-end runs. In the authors' own workflow: Alignment and assembly of TRB reads were performed with MiXCR version 2.1.12 and the default MiXCR reference library. A clone was defined by each unique CDR3 nucleotide sequence, and analysis was restricted to productive sequences with at least two reads. Repertoire diversity was assessed with alpha-parameterized diversity profiles (alpha 0 to 5), including the Shannon (alpha 1) and Simpson (alpha 2) indices, which were computed with an R script. Combinatorial TRB VJ usage was calculated with the tcR package and was compared between cohorts by principal component analysis performed with ade4. GLIPH was used to cluster TCRbeta CDR3s in pairs of cohorts matched for age and read depth, and a Wilcoxon test was used to compare cluster frequencies. The reads, reprocessed by TCRdb, yield one row per CDR3 protein sequence and no DNA. TCRdb's processing, not the authors', yielded these V and J calls. The record for this sample contains about 1,600 distinct CDR3 sequences. Of the sample, roughly 69% is held by the ten largest clones.

TRB amplification used about 250 ng of peripheral blood genomic DNA, some 40,000 genome equivalents, per sample. Taken from cysteine to phenylalanine, the CDR3 has 17 residues. Only the protein is on record. CDR1 and CDR2 are drawn from the germline V gene: SGHDN, FVKESK. The sample comprised peripheral blood. The clonotype originates from a human donor with an autoimmune cytopenia, with autoimmune hepatitis or in good health (not recorded which). The chain employs TRBV14 and TRBJ2-1. The CDR3 loop reads CASRSVGIFNLNNEQFF.